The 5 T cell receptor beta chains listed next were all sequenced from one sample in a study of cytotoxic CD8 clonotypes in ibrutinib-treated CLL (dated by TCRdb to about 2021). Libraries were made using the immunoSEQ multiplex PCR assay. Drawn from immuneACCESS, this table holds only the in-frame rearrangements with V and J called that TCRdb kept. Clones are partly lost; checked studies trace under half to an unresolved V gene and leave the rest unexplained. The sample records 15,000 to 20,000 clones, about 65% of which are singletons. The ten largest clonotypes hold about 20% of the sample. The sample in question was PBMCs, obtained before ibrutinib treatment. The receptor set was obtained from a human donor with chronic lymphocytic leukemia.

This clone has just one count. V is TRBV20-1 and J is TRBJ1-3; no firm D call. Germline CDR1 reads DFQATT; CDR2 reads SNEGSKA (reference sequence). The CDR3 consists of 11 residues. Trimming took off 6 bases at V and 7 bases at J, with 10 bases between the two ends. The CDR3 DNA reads TGCAGTGCCTACATCGCTAACACCATATATTTT. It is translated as CSAYIANTIYF.

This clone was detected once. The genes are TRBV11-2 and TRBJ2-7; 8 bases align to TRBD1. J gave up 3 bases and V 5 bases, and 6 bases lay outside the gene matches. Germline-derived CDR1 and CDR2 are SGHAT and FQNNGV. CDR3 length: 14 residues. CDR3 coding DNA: TGTGCCAGCAGCGCCGGGACAGGAGACTACGAGCAGTACTTC. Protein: CASSAGTGDYEQYF.

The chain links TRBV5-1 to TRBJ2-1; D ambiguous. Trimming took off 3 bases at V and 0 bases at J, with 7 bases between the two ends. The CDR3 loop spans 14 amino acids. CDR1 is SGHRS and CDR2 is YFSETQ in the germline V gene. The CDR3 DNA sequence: TGCGCCAGCAGCTCGGGCCTCTCCTACAATGAGCAGTTCTTC. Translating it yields CASSSGLSYNEQFF.

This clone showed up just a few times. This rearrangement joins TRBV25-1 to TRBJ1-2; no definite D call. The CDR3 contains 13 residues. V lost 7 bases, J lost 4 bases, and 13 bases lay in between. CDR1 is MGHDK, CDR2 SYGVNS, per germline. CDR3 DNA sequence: TGTGCCAGCACTGGCAGTAGCAGCTATGGCTACACCTTC. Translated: CASTGSSSYGYTF.

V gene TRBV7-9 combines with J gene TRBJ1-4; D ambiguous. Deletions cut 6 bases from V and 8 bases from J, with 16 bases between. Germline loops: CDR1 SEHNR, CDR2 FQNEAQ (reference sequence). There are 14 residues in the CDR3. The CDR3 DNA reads TGTGCCAGCAGACCAAAGGACGGGCCGGAAAAACTGTTTTTT. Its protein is CASRPKDGPEKLFF.